This TCR beta chain was profiled in a study of identical twins. General study points: Zero-insertion results could be subject to partial confounding by invariant MAIT and iNKT cells. An excess of low generation probability was shown by twin-shared out-of-frame alpha sequences.

Unique molecular identifiers were present on cDNA, and template switching added a universal primer site. Via MiXCR, TCRdb re-called the 5' RACE reads, giving one row per CDR3 protein. The sample holds under 400,000 distinct CDR3 sequences, about 10% seen once. Germline loops: CDR1 SQVTM, CDR2 ANQGSEA. V dropped 8 bases and J dropped 3; count of bases not matched to a gene: 16. The CDR3 contains 16 residues. This clonotype was seen more than once but under ten times. Its antigen is not known. The rearrangement uses TRBV29-1 and TRBJ2-3; 8 nucleotides align to TRBD1. Sequencing was carried out using naive T cells sorted from blood. This TCR came from a woman aged 45 to 65 in good health. For the CDR3, the DNA is TGCAGCATTCAGGGACCCGTCAGGGGGCAGACAGATACGCAGTATTTT. Its protein product is CSIQGPVRGQTDTQYF.